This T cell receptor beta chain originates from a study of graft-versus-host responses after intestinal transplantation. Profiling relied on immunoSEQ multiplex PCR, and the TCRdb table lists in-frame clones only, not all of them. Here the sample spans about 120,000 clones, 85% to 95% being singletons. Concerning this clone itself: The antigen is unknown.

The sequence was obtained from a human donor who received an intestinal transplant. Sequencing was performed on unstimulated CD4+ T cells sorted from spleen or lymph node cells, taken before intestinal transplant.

As DNA, the CDR3 is TGCGCCAGCAGCTTACAGGGAAGAGAGACCCAGTACTTC. It encodes CASSLQGRETQYF. The rearrangement links TRBV5-1 to TRBJ2-5, with D perhaps matching TRBD1 (6 bases). Trimming took off 2 bases at V and 4 bases at J, with 9 bases between the two ends. The CDR3 sequence is 13 residues long. CDR1 SGHRS and CDR2 YFSETQ come from the germline V gene.